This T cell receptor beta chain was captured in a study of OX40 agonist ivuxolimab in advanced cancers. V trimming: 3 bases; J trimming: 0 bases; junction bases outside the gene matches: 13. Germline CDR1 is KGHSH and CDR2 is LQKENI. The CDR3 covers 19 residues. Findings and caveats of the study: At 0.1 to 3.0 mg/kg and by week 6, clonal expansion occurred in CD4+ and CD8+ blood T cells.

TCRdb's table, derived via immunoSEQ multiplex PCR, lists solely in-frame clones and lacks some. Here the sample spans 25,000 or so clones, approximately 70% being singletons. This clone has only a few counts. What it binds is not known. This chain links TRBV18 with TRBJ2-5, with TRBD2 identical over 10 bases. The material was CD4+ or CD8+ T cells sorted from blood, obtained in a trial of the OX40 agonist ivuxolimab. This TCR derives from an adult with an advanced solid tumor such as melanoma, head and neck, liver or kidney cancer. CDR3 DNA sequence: TGTGCCAGCTCACCCCTAGCTCATTTAGCGGGGGGCAACCAAGAGACCCAGTACTTC. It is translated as CASSPLAHLAGGNQETQYF.